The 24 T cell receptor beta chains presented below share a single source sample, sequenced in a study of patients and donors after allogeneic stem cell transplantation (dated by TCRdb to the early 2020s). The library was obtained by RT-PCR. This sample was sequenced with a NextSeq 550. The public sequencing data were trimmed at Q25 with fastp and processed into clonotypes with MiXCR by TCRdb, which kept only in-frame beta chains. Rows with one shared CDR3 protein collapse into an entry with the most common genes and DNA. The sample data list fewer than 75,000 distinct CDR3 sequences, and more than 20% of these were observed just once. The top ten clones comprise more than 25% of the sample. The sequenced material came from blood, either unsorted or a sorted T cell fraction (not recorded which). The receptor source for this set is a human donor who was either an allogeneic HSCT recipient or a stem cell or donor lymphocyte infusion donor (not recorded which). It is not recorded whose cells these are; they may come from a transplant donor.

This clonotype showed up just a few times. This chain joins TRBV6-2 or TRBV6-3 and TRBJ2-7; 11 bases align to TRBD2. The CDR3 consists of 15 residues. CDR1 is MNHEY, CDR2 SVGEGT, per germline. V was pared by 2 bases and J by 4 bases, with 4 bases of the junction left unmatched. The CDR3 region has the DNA TGTGCCAGCAGTTACCCAACTAGCGGGAGTTACGAGCAGTACTTC. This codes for CASSYPTSGSYEQYF.

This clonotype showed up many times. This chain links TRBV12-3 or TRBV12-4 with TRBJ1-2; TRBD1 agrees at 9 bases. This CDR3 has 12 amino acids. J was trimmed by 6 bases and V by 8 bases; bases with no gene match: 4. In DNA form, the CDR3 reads TGTGCCAGCTGGAGACAGGGGGATGGCTACACCTTC. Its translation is CASWRQGDGYTF.

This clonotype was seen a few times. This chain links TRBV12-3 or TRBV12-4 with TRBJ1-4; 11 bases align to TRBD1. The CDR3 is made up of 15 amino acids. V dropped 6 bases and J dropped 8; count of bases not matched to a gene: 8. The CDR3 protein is CASRVGQGAYEKLFF. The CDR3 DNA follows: TGTGCCAGCAGGGTAGGACAGGGGGCGTACGAAAAACTGTTTTTT.

This CDR3 is CASTKVPTGYNGELFF. The CDR3 region has the DNA TGTGCCAGCACCAAAGTCCCGACAGGGTATAACGGGGAGCTGTTTTTT. This rearrangement joins TRBV9 to TRBJ2-2, with 7 bases lining up with TRBD1. CDR3 length equals 16 residues. Germline assignment: CDR1 SGDLS and CDR2 YYNGEE. Losses at the gene ends were 6 bases for V and 7 bases for J; bases not matched to a gene: 15. Full variable domain (missing parts from reference TRBV9 and TRBJ2-2): DSGVTQTPKHLITATGQRVTLRCSPRSGDLSVYWYQQSLDQGLQFLIQYYNGEERAKGNILERFSAQQFPDLHSELNLSSLELGDSALYFCASTKVPTGYNGELFFGEGSRLTVL.

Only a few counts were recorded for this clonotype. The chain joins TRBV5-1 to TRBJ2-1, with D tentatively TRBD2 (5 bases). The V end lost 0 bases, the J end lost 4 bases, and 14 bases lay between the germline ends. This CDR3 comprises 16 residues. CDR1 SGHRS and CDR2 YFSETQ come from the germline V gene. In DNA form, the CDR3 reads TGCGCCAGCAGCTTGGCGCCGACCGGGATATACAATGAGCAGTTCTTC. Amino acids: CASSLAPTGIYNEQFF.

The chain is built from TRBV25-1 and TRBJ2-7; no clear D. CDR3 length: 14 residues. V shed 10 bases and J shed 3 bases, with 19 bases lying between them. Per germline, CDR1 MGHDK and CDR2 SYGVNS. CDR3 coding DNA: TGTGCCACAAGTCGATACCGAGGTTTCTACGAGCAGTACTTC. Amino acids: CATSRYRGFYEQYF.

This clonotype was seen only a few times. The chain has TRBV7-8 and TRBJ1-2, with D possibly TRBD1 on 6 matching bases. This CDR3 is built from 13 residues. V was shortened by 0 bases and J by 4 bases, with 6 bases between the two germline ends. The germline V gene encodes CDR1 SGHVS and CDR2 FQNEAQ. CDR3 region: CASSLAGGYGYTF. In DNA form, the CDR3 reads TGTGCCAGCAGCTTAGCAGGGGGCTATGGCTACACCTTC. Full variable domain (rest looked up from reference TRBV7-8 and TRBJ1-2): GAGVSQSPRYKVAKRGQDVALRCDPISGHVSLFWYQQALGQGPEFLTYFQNEAQLDKSGLPSDRFFAERPEGSVSTLKIQRTQQEDSAVYLCASSLAGGYGYTFGSGTRLTVV.

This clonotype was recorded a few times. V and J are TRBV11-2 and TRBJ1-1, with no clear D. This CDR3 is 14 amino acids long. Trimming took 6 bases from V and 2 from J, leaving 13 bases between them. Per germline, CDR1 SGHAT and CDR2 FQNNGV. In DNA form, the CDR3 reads TGTGCCAGCAGTCAGGTCCGAGCAAACACTGAAGCTTTCTTT. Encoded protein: CASSQVRANTEAFF.

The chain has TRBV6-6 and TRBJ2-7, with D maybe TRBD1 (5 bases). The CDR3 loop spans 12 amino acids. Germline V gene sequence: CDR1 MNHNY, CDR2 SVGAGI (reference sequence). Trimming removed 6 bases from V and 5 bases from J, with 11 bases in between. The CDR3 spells CASSSRVHEQYF. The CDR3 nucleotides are TGTGCCAGCAGCTCCAGGGTCCACGAGCAGTACTTC.

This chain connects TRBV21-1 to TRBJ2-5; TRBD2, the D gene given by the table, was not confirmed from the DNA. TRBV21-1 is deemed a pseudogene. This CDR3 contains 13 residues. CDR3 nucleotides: TGTGCCAGCACCAAGGAGGGACGAGAGACCCAGTACTTC. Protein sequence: CASTKEGRETQYF.

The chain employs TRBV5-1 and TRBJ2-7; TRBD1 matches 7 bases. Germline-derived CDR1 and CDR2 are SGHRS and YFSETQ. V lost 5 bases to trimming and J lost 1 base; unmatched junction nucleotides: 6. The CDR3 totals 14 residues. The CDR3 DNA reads TGCGCCAGCAGGACAGGGTGGTCATCCTACGAGCAGTACTTC. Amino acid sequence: CASRTGWSSYEQYF.

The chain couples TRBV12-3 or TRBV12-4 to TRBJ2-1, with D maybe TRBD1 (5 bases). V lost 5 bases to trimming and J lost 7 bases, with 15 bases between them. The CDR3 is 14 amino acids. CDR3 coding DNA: TGTGCCAGCAGTAAGAAACAGGAATCTAATGAGCAGTTCTTC. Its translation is CASSKKQESNEQFF.

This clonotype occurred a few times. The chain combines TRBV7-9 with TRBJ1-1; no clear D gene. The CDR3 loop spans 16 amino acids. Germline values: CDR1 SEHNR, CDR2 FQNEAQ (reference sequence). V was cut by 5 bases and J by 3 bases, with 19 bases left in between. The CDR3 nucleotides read TGTGCCAGCAGCCATAAACCTTCCGACCTGCACACTGAAGCTTTCTTT. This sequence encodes CASSHKPSDLHTEAFF.

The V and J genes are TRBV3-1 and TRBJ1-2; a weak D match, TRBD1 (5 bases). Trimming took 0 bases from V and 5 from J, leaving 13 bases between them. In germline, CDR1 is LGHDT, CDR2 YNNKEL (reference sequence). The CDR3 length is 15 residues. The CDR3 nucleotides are TGTGCCAGCAGCCAAGATGGGGGAAGCCGATATGGCTACACCTTC. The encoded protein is CASSQDGGSRYGYTF.

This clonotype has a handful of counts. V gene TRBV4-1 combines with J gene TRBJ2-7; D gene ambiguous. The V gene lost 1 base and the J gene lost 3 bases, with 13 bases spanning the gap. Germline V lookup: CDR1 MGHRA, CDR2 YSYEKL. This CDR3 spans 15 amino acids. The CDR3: CASSQGQTSFYEQYF. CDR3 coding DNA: TGCGCCAGCAGCCAAGGGCAAACCAGCTTCTACGAGCAGTACTTC.

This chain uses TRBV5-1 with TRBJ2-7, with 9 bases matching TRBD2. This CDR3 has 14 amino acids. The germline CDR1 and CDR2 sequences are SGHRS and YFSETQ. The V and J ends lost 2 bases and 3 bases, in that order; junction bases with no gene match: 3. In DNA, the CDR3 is TGCGCCAGCAGCTTTTTGACTAGCGGCTACGAGCAGTACTTC. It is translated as CASSFLTSGYEQYF.

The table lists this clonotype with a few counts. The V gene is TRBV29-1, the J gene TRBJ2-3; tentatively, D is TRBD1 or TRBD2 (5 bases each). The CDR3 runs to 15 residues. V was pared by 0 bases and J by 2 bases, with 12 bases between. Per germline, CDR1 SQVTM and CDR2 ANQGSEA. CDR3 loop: CSVEDLNGATDTQYF. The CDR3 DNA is TGCAGCGTTGAAGATCTAAACGGGGCCACAGATACGCAGTATTTT.

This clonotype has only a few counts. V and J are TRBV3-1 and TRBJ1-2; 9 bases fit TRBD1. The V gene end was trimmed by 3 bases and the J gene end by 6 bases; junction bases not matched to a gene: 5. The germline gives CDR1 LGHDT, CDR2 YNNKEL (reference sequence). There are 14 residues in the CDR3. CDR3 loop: CASSHLDRGDGYTF. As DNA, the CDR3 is TGTGCCAGCAGCCACTTGGACAGGGGTGATGGCTACACCTTC.

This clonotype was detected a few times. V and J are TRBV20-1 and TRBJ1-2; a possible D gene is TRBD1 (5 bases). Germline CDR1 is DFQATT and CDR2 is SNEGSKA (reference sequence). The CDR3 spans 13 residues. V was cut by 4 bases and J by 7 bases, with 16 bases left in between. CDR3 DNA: TGCAGTGCTACTCCCCTGGCAGGGTCTGGCTACACCTTC. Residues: CSATPLAGSGYTF.

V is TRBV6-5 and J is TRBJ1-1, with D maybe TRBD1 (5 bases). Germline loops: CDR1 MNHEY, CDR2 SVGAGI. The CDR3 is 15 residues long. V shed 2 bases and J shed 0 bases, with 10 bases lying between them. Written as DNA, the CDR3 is TGTGCCAGCAGTTACGGGGCACCTATGAACACTGAAGCTTTCTTT. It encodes CASSYGAPMNTEAFF.

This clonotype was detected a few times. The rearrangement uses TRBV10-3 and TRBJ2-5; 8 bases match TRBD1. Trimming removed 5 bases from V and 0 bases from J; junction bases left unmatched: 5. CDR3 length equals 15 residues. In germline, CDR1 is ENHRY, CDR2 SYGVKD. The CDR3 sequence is CAISTGQANQETQYF. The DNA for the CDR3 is TGTGCCATCAGTACGGGACAGGCAAACCAAGAGACCCAGTACTTC.

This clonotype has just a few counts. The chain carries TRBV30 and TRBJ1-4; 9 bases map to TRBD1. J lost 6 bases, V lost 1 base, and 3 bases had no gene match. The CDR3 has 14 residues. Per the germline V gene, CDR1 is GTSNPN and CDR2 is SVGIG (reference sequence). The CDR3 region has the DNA TGTGCCTGGAGTGGGAACAGGGGGCATGAAAAACTGTTTTTT. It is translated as CAWSGNRGHEKLFF.

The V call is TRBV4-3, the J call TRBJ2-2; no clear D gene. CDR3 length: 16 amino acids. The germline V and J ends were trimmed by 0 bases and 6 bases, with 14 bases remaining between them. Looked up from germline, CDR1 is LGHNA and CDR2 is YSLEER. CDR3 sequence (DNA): TGCGCCAGCAGCCAAGAAGAGCTAGGTTGGGCCGGGGAGCTGTTTTTT. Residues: CASSQEELGWAGELFF.

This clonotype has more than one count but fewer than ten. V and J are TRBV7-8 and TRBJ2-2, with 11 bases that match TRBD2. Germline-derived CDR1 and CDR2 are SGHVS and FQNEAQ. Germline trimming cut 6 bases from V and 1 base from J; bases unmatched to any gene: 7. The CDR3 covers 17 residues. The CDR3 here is CASSPPTSGKNTGELFF. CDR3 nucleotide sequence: TGTGCCAGCAGTCCACCGACTAGCGGGAAGAACACCGGGGAGCTGTTTTTT.